The 26 T cell receptor beta chains presented below share a single source sample, sequenced in a study of blood T cell repertoires in COVID-19. Some clones are missing from TCRdb's copy, which holds only in-frame ones; the method was immunoSEQ multiplex PCR. This table has around 260,000 clones, about 80% appearing once. The specimen was peripheral blood. These TCRs come from a person between 65 and 79 years old with COVID-19, enrolled during active disease.

This sequence joins TRBV18 and TRBJ2-5; 7 nucleotides agree with TRBD2. This CDR3 has 15 amino acids. After removal of 2 bases from V and 5 bases from J, the junction contained 8 bases not matched to a gene. CDR1 is KGHSH, CDR2 LQKENI, per germline. The CDR3 bases are TGTGCCAGCTCACCAGATCACAGGCGGGGGGAGACCCAGTACTTC. The encoded protein is CASSPDHRRGETQYF.

The V and J genes are TRBV5-5 and TRBJ2-3; 7 bases are shared with TRBD2. Germline CDR1 and CDR2: SGHKS and YYEKEE (reference sequence). J lost 3 bases, V lost 4 bases, and 8 bases had no gene match. The CDR3 is 15 amino acids. This CDR3 is CASSRGVGTTDTQYF. Here the CDR3 DNA reads TGTGCCAGCAGCCGGGGGGTAGGTACAACAGATACGCAGTATTTT.

J is TRBJ1-1 and V is TRBV5-1, with a weak D call TRBD1 (6 bases). The V gene's germline CDR1 is SGHRS and CDR2 YFSETQ. With 2 bases removed from V and 0 bases from J, the gap between germline ends came to 14 bases. CDR3 length: 16 amino acids. The CDR3 DNA sequence: TGCGCCAGCAGCTTCAGACAGGACCAAGTGAACACTGAAGCTTTCTTT. Its translation is CASSFRQDQVNTEAFF. Looking up the rest from reference TRBV5-1 and TRBJ1-1 gives the full variable domain: KAGVTQTPRYLIKTRGQQVTLSCSPISGHRSVSWYQQTPGQGLQFLFEYFSETQRNKGNFPGRFSGRQFSNSRSEMNVSTLELGDSALYLCASSFRQDQVNTEAFFGQGTRLTVV.

The chain uses TRBV19 and TRBJ1-1; TRBD1 agrees at 7 bases. V trimming: 6 bases; J trimming: 4 bases; junction bases outside the gene matches: 11. The length of the CDR3 is 15 residues. Germline-derived CDR1 and CDR2 are LNHDA and SQIVND (reference sequence). This chain's CDR3 is CASRNRGSAATEAFF. CDR3 bases: TGTGCCAGTAGGAACAGGGGTTCGGCAGCCACTGAAGCTTTCTTT.

The V call is TRBV7-3, the J call TRBJ2-3; 11 positions match TRBD2. The CDR3 loop spans 18 amino acids. CDR1 SGHTA and CDR2 FQGTGA come from the germline V gene. The junction had 9 bases not matched to a gene; V was cut back by 2 bases and J by 2 bases. The CDR3 loop reads CASSLPSGGLPFTDTQYF. CDR3 coding DNA: TGTGCCAGCAGCTTACCTAGCGGGGGGCTACCGTTCACAGATACGCAGTATTTT.

CDR3 residues: CASRAGTRVSDTQYF. CDR3 DNA: TGTGCCAGCAGGGCCGGGACTAGAGTTTCAGATACGCAGTATTTT. V gene TRBV3-1 (or the pseudogene TRBV3-2) combines with J gene TRBJ2-3; 8 nucleotides match TRBD2. J lost 4 bases, V lost 6 bases, and 9 bases had no gene match. The V gene's germline CDR1 is LGHDT and CDR2 YNNKEL (reference sequence). This CDR3 is built from 15 residues.

This clone was seen only once. This sequence joins TRBV19 and TRBJ2-3; TRBD2 aligns across 13 bases. V dropped 2 bases and J dropped 6; count of bases not matched to a gene: 5. CDR1 and CDR2 from the germline V gene are LNHDA and SQIVND (reference sequence). This CDR3 has 16 residues. Here the CDR3 reads CASSITSGRAGDTQYF. CDR3 in DNA: TGTGCCAGTAGTATAACTAGCGGGAGGGCCGGGGATACGCAGTATTTT.

A few counts support this clone. The chain uses TRBV7-2 and TRBJ1-1, with a weak D call TRBD1 (6 bases). V shed 4 bases and J shed 4 bases, with 13 bases lying between them. This CDR3 region has 14 residues. In germline, CDR1 is SGHTA, CDR2 FQGNSA. The CDR3 loop reads CASSSQRGGTEAFF. For the CDR3, the DNA is TGTGCCAGCAGCTCCCAGAGGGGGGGCACTGAAGCTTTCTTT.

The V and J genes are TRBV30 and TRBJ2-1; D possibly corresponds to TRBD2 (5 bases). V was clipped by 4 bases and J by 5 bases, with 6 bases between them. The germline V gene has CDR1 GTSNPN and CDR2 SVGIG (reference sequence). CDR3 size: 11 residues. The CDR3 protein is CAWKRHNEQFF. As DNA, the CDR3 is TGTGCCTGGAAGCGGCACAATGAGCAGTTCTTC.

The genes are TRBV7-9 and TRBJ2-7; 7 bases align to TRBD1. The V gene end was trimmed by 5 bases and the J gene end by 6 bases; junction bases not matched to a gene: 10. The germline V gene encodes CDR1 SEHNR and CDR2 FQNEAQ (reference sequence). The CDR3 is 14 residues long. CDR3 residues: CASSRAGGNGEQYF. Written as DNA, the CDR3 is TGTGCCAGCAGCCGGGCAGGGGGTAATGGCGAGCAGTACTTC. Full variable domain (missing parts from reference TRBV7-9 and TRBJ2-7): DTGVSQNPRHKITKRGQNVTFRCDPISEHNRLYWYRQTLGQGPEFLTYFQNEAQLEKSRLLSDRFSAERPKGSFSTLEIQRTEQGDSAMYLCASSRAGGNGEQYFGPGTRLTVT.

The rearrangement links TRBV7-3 to TRBJ2-1; 10 nucleotides agree with TRBD2. Germline V gene data show CDR1 as SGHTA and CDR2 as FQGTGA. Trimming at V came to 4 bases and at J to 4 bases, leaving 4 bases not matched to a gene. This CDR3 is built from 15 residues. The CDR3 region has the DNA TGTGCCAGCAGCTCAGCGGGAGGGCTTTACAATGAGCAGTTCTTC. As protein: CASSSAGGLYNEQFF.

V is TRBV19 and J is TRBJ2-2, with D possibly TRBD1 on 6 matching bases. This CDR3 contains 16 residues. Germline CDR1 is LNHDA and CDR2 is SQIVND (reference sequence). V was cut by 4 bases and J by 1 base, with 13 bases left in between. CDR3 amino acids: CASSTPTGRNTGELFF. The CDR3 coding sequence is TGTGCCAGTAGTACTCCGACAGGACGGAACACCGGGGAGCTGTTTTTT.

As DNA, the CDR3 is TGTGCCACCCTCGTCCAAGCGGACAGGGACACAGATACGCAGTATTTT. Its protein product is CATLVQADRDTDTQYF. V gene TRBV10-3 combines with J gene TRBJ2-3; 8 bases agree with TRBD1. The CDR3 sequence is 16 residues long. Germline loops: CDR1 ENHRY, CDR2 SYGVKD. J lost 2 bases, V lost 10 bases, and 14 bases had no gene match.

This clone was seen only once. This chain links TRBV18 with TRBJ1-2, with D perhaps matching TRBD1 (6 bases). V was pared by 2 bases and J by 6 bases, with 10 bases between. The CDR3 runs to 13 residues. CDR1 is KGHSH, CDR2 LQKENI, per germline. The CDR3 DNA reads as TGTGCCAGCTCACCATCAACAGGGAATGGCTACACCTTC. This codes for CASSPSTGNGYTF.

CDR3 DNA sequence: TGTGCCAGCAGTGAGGAGGACAGGGGTCGAATCGGCTATGGCTACACCTTC. This codes for CASSEEDRGRIGYGYTF. The chain is built from TRBV25-1 and TRBJ1-2; 9 bases are a match to TRBD1. V shed 3 bases and J 4 bases; nucleotides not matched to a gene: 12. CDR3 length: 17 amino acids. Germline V gene sequence: CDR1 MGHDK, CDR2 SYGVNS.

The V and J genes are TRBV28 and TRBJ2-7; 10 nucleotides line up with TRBD1. Unmatched junction bases numbered 18, after V lost 7 bases and J lost 0 bases. This CDR3 is built from 19 residues. Per germline, CDR1 MDHEN and CDR2 SYDVKM. CDR3 region: CASISPGTGAAGSSYEQYF. CDR3 nucleotides: TGTGCCAGCATTTCCCCCGGGACAGGGGCCGCGGGGAGCTCCTACGAGCAGTACTTC.

The chain combines TRBV3-1 (or the pseudogene TRBV3-2) with TRBJ2-1, with a possible D match to TRBD2 (7 bases). With 3 bases removed from V and 4 bases from J, the gap between germline ends came to 19 bases. Germline CDR1 is LGHDT and CDR2 is YNNKEL (reference sequence). The CDR3 is 17 residues long. The CDR3 protein is CASSQGPGGLIYNEQFF. As DNA, the CDR3 is TGTGCCAGCAGCCAGGGCCCGGGGGGCCTAATATACAATGAGCAGTTCTTC.

The V and J genes are TRBV5-1 and TRBJ2-3; possible D gene TRBD2, 6 bases. The CDR3 length is 16 residues. Germline V gene data show CDR1 as SGHRS and CDR2 as YFSETQ. Trimming cost V 0 bases and J 3 bases, with 14 bases left between them. The CDR3 DNA reads as TGCGCCAGCAGCTTGGAAGGGGAGGAGGGTACAGATACGCAGTATTTT. Translating it yields CASSLEGEEGTDTQYF. The full variable domain, its missing parts supplied by reference TRBV5-1 and TRBJ2-3, is KAGVTQTPRYLIKTRGQQVTLSCSPISGHRSVSWYQQTPGQGLQFLFEYFSETQRNKGNFPGRFSGRQFSNSRSEMNVSTLELGDSALYLCASSLEGEEGTDTQYFGPGTRLTVL.

This clone was found once. V and J are TRBV28 and TRBJ1-2; D might be TRBD1 (6 bases). Germline V gives CDR1 MDHEN, CDR2 SYDVKM. The CDR3 is 12 residues long. Trimming pared 8 bases from V and 10 bases from J, leaving 17 bases between. The CDR3 loop is CASRTGKYDYTF. CDR3 coding DNA: TGTGCCAGCCGAACAGGGAAGTACGACTACACCTTC.

The chain couples TRBV5-5 to TRBJ1-5; D is unresolved. CDR1 SGHKS and CDR2 YYEKEE come from the germline V gene (reference sequence). Trimming removed 4 bases from V and 6 bases from J, with 14 bases in between. This CDR3 is 14 amino acids long. The DNA of the CDR3 is TGTGCCAGCAGCCAGAGGGAGGTCGGTCAGCCCCAGCATTTT. This gives the protein CASSQREVGQPQHF. Full variable domain (outside the CDR3, taken from reference TRBV5-5 and TRBJ1-5): DAGVTQSPTHLIKTRGQQVTLRCSPISGHKSVSWYQQVLGQGPQFIFQYYEKEERGRGNFPDRFSARQFPNYSSELNVNALLLGDSALYLCASSQREVGQPQHFGDGTRLSIL.

This clone showed up just once. The V and J genes are TRBV11-1 and TRBJ1-2; tentatively, D is TRBD1 (5 bases). V was pared by 3 bases and J by 6 bases, with 17 bases between. CDR1 and CDR2 (germline): SGHAT, FQDESV (reference sequence). This CDR3 is 15 amino acids long. The CDR3 region is CASSLGTGFMDGYTF. In nucleotides, the CDR3 is TGTGCCAGCAGCTTGGGAACAGGTTTTATGGATGGCTACACCTTC.

The chain couples TRBV4-1 to TRBJ2-3, with D hard to call. V lost 1 base to trimming and J lost 6 bases, with 8 bases between them. CDR1 and CDR2 (germline): MGHRA, YSYEKL. The CDR3 length is 13 residues. The CDR3 DNA sequence: TGCGCCAGCAGCCAAGGGTCAGTGGATACGCAGTATTTT. Translation: CASSQGSVDTQYF.

The J gene is TRBJ1-4, the V gene TRBV5-4; D is possibly TRBD1 (5 bases). In germline, CDR1 is SGHNT, CDR2 YYREEE (reference sequence). The germline V and J ends were trimmed by 5 bases and 6 bases, with 14 bases remaining between them. The CDR3 loop spans 14 amino acids. The CDR3 sequence is CASSIGGYDEKLFF. The CDR3 bases are TGTGCCAGCAGTATTGGGGGGTATGATGAAAAACTGTTTTTT.

The chain joins TRBV24-1 to TRBJ2-5; TRBD1 matches at 7 bases. The J segment lost 2 bases and the V segment lost 3 bases, leaving 8 bases of the junction unmatched. The CDR3 contains 16 residues. CDR1 KGHDR and CDR2 SFDVKD come from the germline V gene. DNA for the CDR3: TGTGCCACCAGTGATACTCTTTTGGGACAGCAAGAGACCCAGTACTTC. Its protein product is CATSDTLLGQQETQYF.

V and J are TRBV24-1 and TRBJ1-3; D call uncertain. Trimming stripped 7 bases from V and 4 bases from J, with 4 bases between. This CDR3 spans 11 amino acids. Germline lookup yields CDR1 KGHDR and CDR2 SFDVKD. CDR3 in DNA: TGTGCCACCAGCTACGGAAACACCATATATTTT. It codes for CATSYGNTIYF.

This sequence joins TRBV7-2 and TRBJ2-5, with D uncertain. V was clipped by 1 base and J by 1 base, with 7 bases between them. This CDR3 comprises 14 residues. CDR1 and CDR2 (germline): SGHTA, FQGNSA. This CDR3 is CASSLESSQETQYF. In DNA, the CDR3 is TGTGCCAGCAGCTTAGAGTCTAGCCAAGAGACCCAGTACTTC.